The 9 T cell receptor beta chains presented below share a single source sample, sequenced in a study of identical twins. TCRdb used MiXCR to reprocess the 5' RACE reads, holding one entry per CDR3 protein. The repertoire has hundreds of thousands of distinct CDR3 sequences, more than 20% of them found once; the top ten carry approximately 0.49%. This same sample was also part of a study on yellow fever vaccine responses in identical twins.

The sequencing sample was made of CD4+ T cells sorted from blood. The source is a woman aged 18 to 35 in good health.

This clonotype has more than one count but fewer than ten. The genes are TRBV7-2 and TRBJ2-7, with 11 bases lining up with TRBD2. Unmatched junction bases numbered 6, after V lost 1 base and J lost 4 bases. This CDR3 comprises 16 residues. Germline V CDR1 and CDR2: SGHTA, FQGNSA. This CDR3 reads CASSLGGASGRYEQYF. CDR3 sequence (DNA): TGTGCCAGCAGCTTAGGGGGCGCTAGCGGGAGGTACGAGCAGTACTTC.

In this sample, this clonotype turned up many times. The V and J genes are TRBV3-1 and TRBJ1-1; D perhaps matches TRBD1 (6 bases). CDR3 length equals 13 residues. The germline CDR1 and CDR2 sequences are LGHDT and YNNKEL (reference sequence). Trimming shortened V by 4 bases and J by 8 bases, and 14 bases separated the two germline ends. CDR3 region: CASSPGQWYEAFF. The CDR3 DNA reads TGTGCCAGCAGCCCTGGACAGTGGTACGAAGCTTTCTTT.

This clonotype was picked up a small number of times. The chain couples TRBV15 to TRBJ2-1, with TRBD1 matching 7 bases. The CDR3 extends over 15 amino acids. V shed 6 bases and J 8 bases; nucleotides not matched to a gene: 13. Germline V gene data show CDR1 as LNHNV and CDR2 as YYDKDF (reference sequence). CDR3 sequence: CATRAYRGIRDEQFF. DNA of the CDR3: TGTGCCACCAGGGCCTACAGGGGTATTAGGGATGAGCAGTTCTTC. The full variable domain, rest sourced from reference TRBV15 and TRBJ2-1, is DAMVIQNPRYQVTQFGKPVTLSCSQTLNHNVMYWYQQKSSQAPKLLFHYYDKDFNNEADTPDNFQSRRPNTSFCFLDIRSPGLGDTAMYLCATRAYRGIRDEQFFGPGTRLTVL.

The chain combines TRBV19 with TRBJ2-4; D perhaps matches TRBD2 (5 bases). The CDR3 consists of 17 residues. From germline, CDR1 is LNHDA and CDR2 SQIVND (reference sequence). V shed 1 base and J shed 3 bases, with 16 bases lying between them. The CDR3, as DNA: TGTGCCAGTAGTATAGTTTCCCGCGGGTTAGACAAAAACATTCAGTACTTC. The encoded protein is CASSIVSRGLDKNIQYF.

This clonotype has ten or more counts. The gene calls are TRBV5-1 and TRBJ2-1, with TRBD1 matching over 7 bases. V was pared by 0 bases and J by 3 bases, with 6 bases of the junction left unmatched. Germline V gene lookup returns CDR1 SGHRS and CDR2 YFSETQ. The CDR3 length is 16 residues. The CDR3: CASSLVPGQSYNEQFF. In nucleotides, the CDR3 is TGCGCCAGCAGCTTGGTCCCGGGACAGAGCTACAATGAGCAGTTCTTC.

This clonotype showed up just a few times. The CDR3 bases are TGTGCCAGCAGTTCAATTGGAATCCTAGGGTACGAGCAGTACGTC. This translates into CASSSIGILGYEQYV. J is TRBJ2-7 and V is TRBV27, with D hard to call. The germline V gene has CDR1 MNHEY and CDR2 SMNVEV (reference sequence). V gave up 4 bases and J gave up 4 bases, with 17 bases separating them. The CDR3 has 15 amino acids.

This clonotype was counted between two and nine times. This rearrangement joins TRBV5-1 to TRBJ2-3; TRBD1 aligns across 9 bases. V shed 0 bases, J shed 2 bases, and the junction held 16 bases outside the gene matches. Germline V gene data show CDR1 as SGHRS and CDR2 as YFSETQ. The CDR3 covers 20 residues. CDR3 in DNA: TGCGCCAGCAGCTTGGCCGGGACAGGGCTTTCTCTTGCCTTCACAGATACGCAGTATTTT. Amino acids: CASSLAGTGLSLAFTDTQYF.

The V call is TRBV29-1, the J call TRBJ2-7, with D unresolved. The CDR3 covers 9 residues. Germline V lookup: CDR1 SQVTM, CDR2 ANQGSEA. The CDR3 nucleotides read TGCAGGGGAAAAAGCGAGCAGTACTTC. Protein: CRGKSEQYF.

In its sample, this clonotype was seen a few times. The chain couples TRBV7-9 to TRBJ1-2; TRBD1 matches at 8 bases. The length of the CDR3 is 12 residues. CDR1 is SEHNR and CDR2 is FQNEAQ in the germline V gene (reference sequence). Trimming at V came to 5 bases and at J to 7 bases, leaving 3 bases not matched to a gene. The DNA of the CDR3 is TGTGCCAGCAGCACTACAGGGGGTGGCTACACCTTC. As protein: CASSTTGGGYTF.